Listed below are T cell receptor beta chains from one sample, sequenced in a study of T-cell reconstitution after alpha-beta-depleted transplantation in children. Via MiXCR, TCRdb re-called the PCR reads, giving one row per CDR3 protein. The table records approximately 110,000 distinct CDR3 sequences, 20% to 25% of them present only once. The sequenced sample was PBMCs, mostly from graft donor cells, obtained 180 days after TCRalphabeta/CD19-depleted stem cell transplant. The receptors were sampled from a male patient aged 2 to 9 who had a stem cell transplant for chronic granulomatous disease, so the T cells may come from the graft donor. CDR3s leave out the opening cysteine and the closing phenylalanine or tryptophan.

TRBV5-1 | ASSLGPGNEQF
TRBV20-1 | SATGTSGSYYNEQF
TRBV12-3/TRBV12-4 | ASSFETGSNGNQPQH
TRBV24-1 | ATSDSSGDEQF
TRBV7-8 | ASRRQGNTEAF
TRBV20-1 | SARDMSRKGETQY
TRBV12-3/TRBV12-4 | ASSDSFPGLGTQY
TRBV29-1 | SVARGPTNEKLF
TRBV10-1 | ASSDAGTLNTEAF
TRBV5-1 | ASSFREKSAGANVLT
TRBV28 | ASSLARGQVGMETQY
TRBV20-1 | SARDRYRTYEQY
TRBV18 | ASSPSGRNYGYT
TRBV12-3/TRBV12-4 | ASRGQGIRNEQF
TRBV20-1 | SAVPGGAGQPQH
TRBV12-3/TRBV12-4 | ASSFGLALYNEQF
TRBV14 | ADYPQENIQY
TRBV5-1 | ASSFRLQETQY
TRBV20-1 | SAPGTADNSPLH
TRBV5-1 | ASSDGRFSNQPQH
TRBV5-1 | ASSPIGMWQF
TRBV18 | ASSLNLEYPTSTDTQY
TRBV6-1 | ASTPLGDSGANVLT
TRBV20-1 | SARDGERGRGTEAF
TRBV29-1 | SVREVFNEQF
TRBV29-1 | SVGQGAHTGELF
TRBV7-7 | ASSLGTVGETQY
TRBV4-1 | ASSQDPADTQY
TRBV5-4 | ASSLAGRGPAGELF
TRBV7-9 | ASSSTSGVSYEQY
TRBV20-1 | SRPGLENLEQY
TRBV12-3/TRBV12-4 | ASRAQYQPQH
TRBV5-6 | ASSLSAGVHNSPLH
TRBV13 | ASSFPDYPYNEQF
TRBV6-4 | ASPNYNEQF
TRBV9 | ASSVGAKPYEQY
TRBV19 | ASSMGQGDNQPQH
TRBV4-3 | ASSQEDTGSDTGELF
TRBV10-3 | AITPEDRGSFDEQY
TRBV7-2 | ASSLARNEQF
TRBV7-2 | ASSLLGAGIVYEQY
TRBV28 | ASSNSGTSLQETQY
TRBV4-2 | ASSRGLAGAGTYEQY
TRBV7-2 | ASSVTSGKGWGDTQY